This T cell receptor beta chain came from a study of T cells in Graves' hyperthyroidism and ophthalmopathy. As for the study in general: Pretreatment peripheral blood was obtained at initial diagnosis. Findings and limits, study-wide: Most clonotypes that expanded in the thyroid above 0.001 also showed up in blood. Model-based prediction identified ophthalmopathy a median about 6.8 months prior to its onset.

The CDR3 regions of TCR beta were amplified from RNA transcripts. TCR CDR3 underwent first-round RT-PCR with the HTBI primer set. TCRdb independently ran MiXCR on the multiplex PCR reads; one entry per CDR3 protein. This table holds about 350,000 distinct CDR3 sequences, about 14% found once. For the diagnoses, clinical symptoms, serum thyroxine and TRAb, thyroid ultrasound and orbital computed tomography were used. This clonotype was counted many times. Antigen specificity is unknown. The V gene's germline CDR1 is KGHSH and CDR2 LQKENI. The ends were cut back, 8 bases at V and 1 base at J, with 5 bases in the middle. The CDR3 totals 11 residues.

The sequenced sample was blood. The receptor was derived from a young woman with Graves' hyperthyroidism. The chain has TRBV18 and TRBJ2-5; D gene ambiguous. The CDR3: CASSPQETQYF. The CDR3 DNA reads as TGTGCCAGCAGCCCCCAAGAGACCCAGTACTTC. Together with reference TRBV18 and TRBJ2-5, the CDR3 gives the full variable domain: NAGVMQNPRHLVRRRGQEARLRCSPMKGHSHVYWYRQLPEEGLKFMVYLQKENIIDESGMPKERFSAEFPKEGPSILRIQQVVRGDSAAYFCASSPQETQYFGPGTRLLVL.